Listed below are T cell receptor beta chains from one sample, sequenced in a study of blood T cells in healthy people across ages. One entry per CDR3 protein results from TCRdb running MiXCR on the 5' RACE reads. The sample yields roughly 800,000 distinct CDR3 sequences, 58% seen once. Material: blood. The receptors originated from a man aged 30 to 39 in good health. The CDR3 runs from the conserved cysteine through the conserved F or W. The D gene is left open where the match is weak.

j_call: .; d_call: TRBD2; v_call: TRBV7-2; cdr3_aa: CASRPRRTSGMDEQYF
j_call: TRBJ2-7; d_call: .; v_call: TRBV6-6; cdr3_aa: CASITQAGSYEQYF
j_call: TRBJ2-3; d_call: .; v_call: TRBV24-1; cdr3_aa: CATSTGTATDTQYF
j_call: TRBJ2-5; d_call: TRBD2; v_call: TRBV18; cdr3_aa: CASSSGGFQETQYF
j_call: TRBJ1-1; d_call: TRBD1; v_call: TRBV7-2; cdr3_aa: CASSLDSSRGRPAFF
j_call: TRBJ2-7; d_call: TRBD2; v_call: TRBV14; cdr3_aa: CASSRLGLAGGISYEQYF
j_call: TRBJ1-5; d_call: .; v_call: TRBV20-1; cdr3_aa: CSALGGEYSPQHF
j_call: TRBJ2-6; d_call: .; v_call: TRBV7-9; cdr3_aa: CATGGDSGANVLTF
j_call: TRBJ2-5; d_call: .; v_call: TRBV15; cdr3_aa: CATSRDLGGQETQYF
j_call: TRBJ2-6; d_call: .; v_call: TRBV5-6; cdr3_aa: CASSFGLGANVLTF
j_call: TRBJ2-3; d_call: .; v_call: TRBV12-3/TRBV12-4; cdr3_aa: CASSLPGLLSDTQYF
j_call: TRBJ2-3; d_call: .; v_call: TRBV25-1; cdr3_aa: CASSEYWGDTQYF
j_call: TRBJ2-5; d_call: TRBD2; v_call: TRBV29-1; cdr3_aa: CSVGRDTLYQETQYF
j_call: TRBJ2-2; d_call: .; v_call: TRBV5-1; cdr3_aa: CASRFGPKGNTGELFF
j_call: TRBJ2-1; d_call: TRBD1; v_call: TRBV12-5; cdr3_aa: CASGPPGTGFRNEQFF
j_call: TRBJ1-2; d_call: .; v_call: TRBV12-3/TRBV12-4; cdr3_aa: CASSLGPGGYTF
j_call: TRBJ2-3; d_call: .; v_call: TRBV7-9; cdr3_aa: CASSWAADTQYF
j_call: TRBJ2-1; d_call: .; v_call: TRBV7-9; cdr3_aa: CASSLERLRSSPYNEQFF
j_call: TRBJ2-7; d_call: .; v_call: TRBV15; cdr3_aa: CATSRLLTYEQYF
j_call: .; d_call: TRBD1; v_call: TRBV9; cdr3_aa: CASSVGSLTGQYEQYF
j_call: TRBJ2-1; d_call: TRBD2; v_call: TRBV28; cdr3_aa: CASSPRTSAEQFF
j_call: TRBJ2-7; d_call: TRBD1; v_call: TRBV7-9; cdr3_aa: CASSNPGQGARSYEQYF
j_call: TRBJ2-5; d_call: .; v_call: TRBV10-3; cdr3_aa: CAISEGSQETQYF
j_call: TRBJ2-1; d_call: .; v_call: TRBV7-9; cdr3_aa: CASSFSGTRGMGEQFF
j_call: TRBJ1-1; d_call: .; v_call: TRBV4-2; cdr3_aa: CASSQEMSPGAEAFF
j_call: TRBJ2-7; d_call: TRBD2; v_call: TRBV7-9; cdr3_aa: CASSRPGTTAYEQYF
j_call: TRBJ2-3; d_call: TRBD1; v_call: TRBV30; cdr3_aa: CAWTRRDRAGADTQYF
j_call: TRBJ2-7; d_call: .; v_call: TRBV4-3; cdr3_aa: CASSQQTGISYEQYF
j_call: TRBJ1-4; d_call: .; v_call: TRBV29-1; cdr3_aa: CSVEGSGVANEKLFF
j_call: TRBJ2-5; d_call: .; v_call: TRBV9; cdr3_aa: CASSVGYLGYNEQYF
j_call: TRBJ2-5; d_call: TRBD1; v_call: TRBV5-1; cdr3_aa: CASSSGQGGDEQYF
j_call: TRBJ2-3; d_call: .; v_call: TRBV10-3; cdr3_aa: CAISESVPGDTQYF
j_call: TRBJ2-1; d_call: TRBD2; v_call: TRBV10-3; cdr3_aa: CAISGWALRERESYNEQFF
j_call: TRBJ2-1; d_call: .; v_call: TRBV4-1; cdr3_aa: CASSQTGTQGSYEQFF
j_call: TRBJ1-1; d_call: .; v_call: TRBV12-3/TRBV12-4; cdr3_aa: CASSLDVTEAFF
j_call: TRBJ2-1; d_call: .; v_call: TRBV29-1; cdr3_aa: CSVAGNSNEQFF
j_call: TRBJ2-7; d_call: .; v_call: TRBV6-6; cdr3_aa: CASSYTDSPYEQYF
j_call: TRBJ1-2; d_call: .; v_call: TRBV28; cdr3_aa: CASSTRKRGFNGYTF
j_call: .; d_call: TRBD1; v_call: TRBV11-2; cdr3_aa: CASSFTGDEQYF
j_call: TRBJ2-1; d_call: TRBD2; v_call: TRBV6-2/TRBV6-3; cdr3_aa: CASSYRRAGDWGANEQFF
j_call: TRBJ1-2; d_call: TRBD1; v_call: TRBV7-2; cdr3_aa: CASTRDRVGYGYTF
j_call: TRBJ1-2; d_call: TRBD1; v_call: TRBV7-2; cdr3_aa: CASSRQGAFDYGYTF
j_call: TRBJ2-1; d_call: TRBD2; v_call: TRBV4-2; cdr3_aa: CASSQEALAGYDEQFF
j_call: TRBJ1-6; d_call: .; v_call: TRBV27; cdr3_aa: CASSADPTSSYNSPLHF
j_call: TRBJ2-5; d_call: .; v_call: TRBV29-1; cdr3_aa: CSVRIGTNPQETQYF
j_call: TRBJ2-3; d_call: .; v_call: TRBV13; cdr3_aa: CASSLNPRAPSTDTQYF
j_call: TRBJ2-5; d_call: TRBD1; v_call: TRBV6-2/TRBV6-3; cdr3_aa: CASKRTGSGETQYF
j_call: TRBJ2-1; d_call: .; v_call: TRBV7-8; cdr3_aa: CASSLLWRGANNEQFF
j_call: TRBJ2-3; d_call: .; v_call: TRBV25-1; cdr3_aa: CASSESGGATDTQYF